What follows are 8 T cell receptor beta chains derived from one specimen sequenced in a study of T cells in localized non-small cell lung cancer. Produced via immunoSEQ multiplex PCR; TCRdb's table is partial and in-frame only. Among over 1,500 clones, around 20% were seen once, and the ten largest hold about 22%. Sequenced material: lung tumor tissue, taken before any cancer treatment. These receptors were taken from a man aged 40 to 70 with stage I lung adenocarcinoma.

The sample holds a few counts of this clone. The chain couples TRBV6-1 to TRBJ2-7, with 9 nucleotides matching TRBD1. From germline, CDR1 is MNHNS and CDR2 SASEGT. V was pared by 1 base and J by 4 bases, with 5 bases of the junction left unmatched. The CDR3 is made up of 15 amino acids. CDR3 coding DNA: TGTGCCAGCAGTGAAGATGCGACAGGGGGTTACGAGCAGTACTTC. Amino acid sequence: CASSEDATGGYEQYF.

By share, this clone counts as medium-sized. The CDR3 DNA reads TGTGCCAGCAGTTCCAGGACTAGCGCACTTGAGCAGTTCTTC. Translating it yields CASSSRTSALEQFF. The V call is TRBV6-8, the J call TRBJ2-1; 9 positions agree with TRBD2. V lost 4 bases and J lost 9; bases outside the gene matches: 7. The CDR3 length is 14 residues. Germline V lookup: CDR1 MNHGY, CDR2 SAAAGT.

The chain recombines TRBV19 with TRBJ2-7; the match to TRBD1 covers 12 bases. Germline lookup yields CDR1 LNHDA and CDR2 SQIVND (reference sequence). With 6 bases clipped from V and 5 bases from J, the junction kept 8 bases outside the gene matches. CDR3 size: 15 residues. The CDR3 region is CASSIRDRGPNEQYF. The CDR3 DNA reads TGTGCCAGTAGCATCCGGGACAGGGGGCCGAACGAGCAGTACTTC.

The V call is TRBV29-1, the J call TRBJ1-1; 7 bases agree with TRBD1. CDR3 length equals 16 residues. Germline assignment: CDR1 SQVTM and CDR2 ANQGSEA. The junction had 10 bases not matched to a gene; V was cut back by 0 bases and J by 3 bases. The CDR3 DNA follows: TGCAGCGTTGAAGATCCGGCCAGGGGGTGGGACACTGAAGCTTTCTTT. Protein: CSVEDPARGWDTEAFF.

V is TRBV18 and J is TRBJ2-2, with 13 bases fitting TRBD2. There are 18 residues in the CDR3. The J segment lost 4 bases and the V segment lost 2 bases, leaving 7 bases of the junction unmatched. CDR1 and CDR2 (germline): KGHSH, LQKENI. The CDR3 region is CASSPWTSGSFGTGELFF. The CDR3 nucleotides read TGTGCCAGCTCACCATGGACTAGCGGGAGTTTCGGCACCGGGGAGCTGTTTTTT.

The J gene is TRBJ1-3, the V gene TRBV5-1; D is unclear. Trimming took 0 bases from V and 4 from J, leaving 11 bases between them. This CDR3 has 15 residues. Germline V CDR1 and CDR2: SGHRS, YFSETQ. In DNA form, the CDR3 reads TGCGCCAGCAGCTTGGCCGGGGTTGAAGGAAACACCATATATTTT. Protein: CASSLAGVEGNTIYF.

This clone is deemed medium-sized. The V call is TRBV6-8, the J call TRBJ2-3, with D possibly TRBD2 on 6 matching bases. The CDR3 has 14 amino acids. The germline CDR1 and CDR2 sequences are MNHGY and SAAAGT. With 8 bases removed from V and 1 base from J, the gap between germline ends came to 13 bases. DNA for the CDR3: TGTGCCAGCGGCGGGATTGGCGGCACAGATACGCAGTATTTT. Protein product: CASGGIGGTDTQYF.

This clone is medium-sized. The rearrangement uses TRBV11-3 and TRBJ2-3; tentatively, D is TRBD2 (7 bases). Deletions cut 6 bases from V and 6 bases from J, with 22 bases between. CDR3 length: 16 residues. Germline CDR1 is SGHNT and CDR2 is YENEEA. CDR3: CASSFSGTAGGDTQYF. The DNA of the CDR3 is TGTGCCAGCAGTTTCAGCGGGACGGCCGGGGGCGATACGCAGTATTTT.